Shown below are 32 T cell receptor beta chains from a single sample sequenced in a study of blood T cell repertoires in COVID-19. Here immunoSEQ multiplex PCR was the method, and the copy in TCRdb shows in-frame clones only, minus some. Of about 49,000 clones listed, roughly two thirds are singletons. The specimen was peripheral blood. The receptors derive from a woman in her 70s with acute or convalescent COVID-19.

The chain links TRBV3-1 (or the pseudogene TRBV3-2) to TRBJ2-2; tentatively, D is TRBD2 (6 bases). Germline values: CDR1 LGHDT, CDR2 YNNKEL (reference sequence). Trimming took off 2 bases at V and 3 bases at J, with 7 bases between the two ends. The CDR3 has 14 residues. The CDR3 loop reads CASSQRDYTGELFF. In DNA form, the CDR3 reads TGTGCCAGCAGCCAAAGGGACTACACCGGGGAGCTGTTTTTT.

In this sample, this clone turned up a few times. The chain recombines TRBV2 with TRBJ2-7; 10 bases agree with TRBD2. Germline lookup yields CDR1 SNHLY and CDR2 FYNNEI. Germline trimming cut 6 bases from V and 1 base from J; bases unmatched to any gene: 6. The CDR3 is made up of 15 amino acids. The CDR3 sequence is CASRRTSGLSYEQYF. DNA for the CDR3: TGTGCCAGCAGACGGACTAGCGGCTTATCCTACGAGCAGTACTTC. The variable domain in full, with the rest retrieved from reference TRBV2 and TRBJ2-7, is EPEVTQTPSHQVTQMGQEVILRCVPISNHLYFYWYRQILGQKVEFLVSFYNNEISEKSEIFDDQFSVERPDGSNFTLKIRSTKLEDSAMYFCASRRTSGLSYEQYFGPGTRLTVT.

The rearrangement links TRBV6-1 to TRBJ1-2; no reliable D call. CDR1 and CDR2 from the germline V gene are MNHNS and SASEGT. V was clipped by 2 bases and J by 2 bases, with 9 bases between them. CDR3 size: 14 residues. CDR3 loop: CASSEIGENYGYTF. Written as DNA, the CDR3 is TGTGCCAGCAGTGAAATCGGGGAAAACTATGGCTACACCTTC.

This clone was picked up a small number of times. The chain uses TRBV27 and TRBJ2-3; possibly TRBD2 for D (6 bases). V lost 2 bases and J 0 bases, leaving 9 bases between the germline ends. The length of the CDR3 is 15 residues. Germline V CDR1 and CDR2: MNHEY, SMNVEV (reference sequence). The DNA for the CDR3 is TGTGCCAGCAGTTTAGGGGGGACTAGCACAGATACGCAGTATTTT. It translates to CASSLGGTSTDTQYF.

This chain links TRBV7-9 with TRBJ2-7; 12 bases match TRBD2. V trimming: 5 bases; J trimming: 3 bases; junction bases outside the gene matches: 2. The germline gives CDR1 SEHNR, CDR2 FQNEAQ (reference sequence). CDR3 size: 14 residues. In nucleotides, the CDR3 is TGTGCCAGCAGCCGACTAGCGGGGGACTACGAGCAGTACTTC. Protein product: CASSRLAGDYEQYF.

The chain employs TRBV28 and TRBJ1-4, with 8 bases identical to TRBD1. V shed 7 bases and J 11 bases; nucleotides not matched to a gene: 9. This CDR3 spans 13 amino acids. CDR1 is MDHEN and CDR2 is SYDVKM in the germline V gene. The CDR3 is CASIGQGRGKLFF. DNA of the CDR3: TGTGCCAGCATTGGACAGGGTCGGGGGAAACTGTTTTTT.

This chain joins TRBV7-9 and TRBJ1-2; D might be TRBD1 (5 bases). V lost 2 bases and J lost 1, with 8 bases in between. The CDR3 has 14 amino acids. Germline V gene data show CDR1 as SEHNR and CDR2 as FQNEAQ (reference sequence). CDR3 in DNA: TGTGCCAGCAGCTTACCCGACAGTAACTATGGCTACACCTTC. As protein: CASSLPDSNYGYTF.

The chain employs TRBV29-1 and TRBJ2-1; tentatively, D is TRBD1 (6 bases). The V end lost 1 base, the J end lost 0 bases, and 13 bases lay between the germline ends. Germline values: CDR1 SQVTM, CDR2 ANQGSEA. There are 16 residues in the CDR3. The CDR3 region is CSVEGRTESSYNEQFF. The CDR3 coding sequence is TGCAGCGTTGAAGGACGGACAGAGAGCTCCTACAATGAGCAGTTCTTC.

The chain employs TRBV18 and TRBJ1-5; a weak D match, TRBD1 (5 bases). Germline V gene data show CDR1 as KGHSH and CDR2 as LQKENI. Trimming stripped 2 bases from V and 7 bases from J, with 12 bases between. This CDR3 comprises 14 residues. For the CDR3, the DNA is TGTGCCAGCTCACCAGCGGGGGAAAGACAGCCCCAGCATTTT. Encoded protein: CASSPAGERQPQHF.

This clone appeared once. The V gene is TRBV7-2, the J gene TRBJ2-4; a possible D gene is TRBD1 (5 bases). The CDR3 has 14 residues. V was shortened by 2 bases and J by 0 bases, with 5 bases between the two germline ends. Germline V gives CDR1 SGHTA, CDR2 FQGNSA. The CDR3 nucleotides read TGTGCCAGCAGCTTACAGGGAGCCAAAAACATTCAGTACTTC. Its translation: CASSLQGAKNIQYF. Full variable domain (remainder filled in from reference TRBV7-2 and TRBJ2-4): GAGVSQSPSNKVTEKGKDVELRCDPISGHTALYWYRQSLGQGLEFLIYFQGNSAPDKSGLPSDRFSAERTGGSVSTLTIQRTQQEDSAVYLCASSLQGAKNIQYFGAGTRLSVL.

V gene TRBV6-2 or TRBV6-3 combines with J gene TRBJ2-5; 16 bases match TRBD2. Looked up from germline, CDR1 is MNHEY and CDR2 is SVGEGT. The CDR3 extends over 17 amino acids. J gave up 5 bases and V 6 bases, and 9 bases lay outside the gene matches. DNA for the CDR3: TGTGCCAGCAGCTCCGGGACTAGCGGGAGGGCCGGGGAGACCCAGTACTTC. Translated: CASSSGTSGRAGETQYF.

The chain couples TRBV11-2 to TRBJ2-5; perhaps TRBD2 as D (7 bases). V was cut by 5 bases and J by 4 bases, with 17 bases left in between. CDR1 SGHAT and CDR2 FQNNGV come from the germline V gene. The CDR3 contains 15 residues. For the CDR3, the DNA is TGTGCCAGCAGCAGGCCCCGGGGGGCCGGAGAGACCCAGTACTTC. Protein sequence: CASSRPRGAGETQYF. The full variable domain, completed using reference TRBV11-2 and TRBJ2-5, is EAGVAQSPRYKIIEKRQSVAFWCNPISGHATLYWYQQILGQGPKLLIQFQNNGVVDDSQLPKDRFSAERLKGVDSTLKIQPAKLEDSAVYLCASSRPRGAGETQYFGPGTRLLVL.

This clone was seen just once. The chain recombines TRBV9 with TRBJ2-2, with D possibly TRBD2 on 5 matching bases. This CDR3 is built from 15 residues. Trimming removed 4 bases at V and 1 base at J, with 11 bases between. Per the germline V gene, CDR1 is SGDLS and CDR2 is YYNGEE. The CDR3 loop is CASSPIRGNTGELFF. DNA for the CDR3: TGTGCCAGCAGCCCCATCCGGGGGAACACCGGGGAGCTGTTTTTT.

A few counts support this clone. The rearrangement links TRBV6-6 to TRBJ2-3, with 11 bases aligning to TRBD2. This CDR3 spans 16 amino acids. Trimming took 1 base from V and 0 from J; bases not matched to a gene: 0. The germline CDR1 and CDR2 sequences are MNHNY and SVGAGI (reference sequence). DNA of the CDR3: TGTGCCAGCAGTTACTGGACTAGCGGGAGCACAGATACGCAGTATTTT. Its translation: CASSYWTSGSTDTQYF.

The V and J genes are TRBV18 and TRBJ2-5; 8 bases are shared with TRBD1. The ends lost 5 bases at V and 2 bases at J; junction bases unmatched: 7. CDR3 size: 15 residues. CDR1 and CDR2 (germline): KGHSH, LQKENI. This CDR3 is CASSFLQGGQETQYF. CDR3 DNA: TGTGCCAGCTCATTCCTACAGGGGGGACAAGAGACCCAGTACTTC.

The chain recombines TRBV16 with TRBJ1-1, with D possibly TRBD1 on 5 matching bases. The CDR3 runs to 14 residues. CDR1 is KGHSY and CDR2 is FQNENV in the germline V gene. With 0 bases removed from V and 8 bases from J, the gap between germline ends came to 13 bases. This CDR3 is CASSQSPARTEAFF. The DNA for the CDR3 is TGTGCCAGCAGCCAATCGCCGGCCCGGACAGAAGCTTTCTTT.

CDR3 DNA: TGTGCCGTTAAAGAGGGGGGTAGCGGGGGGCTACGCCAGTACTTC. Translating it yields CAVKEGGSGGLRQYF. The chain combines TRBV10-3 with TRBJ2-5; TRBD2 aligns across 10 bases. J gave up 10 bases and V 11 bases, and 19 bases lay outside the gene matches. Germline values: CDR1 ENHRY, CDR2 SYGVKD. This CDR3 comprises 15 residues.

The chain uses TRBV7-9 and TRBJ1-2; 7 nucleotides agree with TRBD1. This CDR3 spans 15 amino acids. Germline CDR1 is SEHNR and CDR2 is FQNEAQ (reference sequence). J was trimmed by 8 bases and V by 0 bases; bases with no gene match: 9. In DNA form, the CDR3 reads TGTGCCAGCAGCTTAGCAGGGGGCCCACCCGCGGGCTACACCTTC. The encoded protein is CASSLAGGPPAGYTF.

This clone has more than one count but fewer than ten. The chain is built from TRBV6-1 and TRBJ2-5; D gene uncertain. The CDR3 extends over 12 amino acids. CDR1 MNHNS and CDR2 SASEGT come from the germline V gene. V was shortened by 6 bases and J by 0 bases, with 5 bases between the two germline ends. For the CDR3, the DNA is TGTGCCAGCAGCCTAAACCAAGAGACCCAGTACTTC. Translated, it gives CASSLNQETQYF.

The gene calls are TRBV29-1 and TRBJ1-2; TRBD1 might be the D (5 bases). The V gene lost 4 bases and the J gene lost 1 base, with 13 bases spanning the gap. The CDR3 sequence is 14 residues long. Germline V gives CDR1 SQVTM, CDR2 ANQGSEA. The CDR3 DNA is TGCAGCGTTGTCGCGGACACCCTTAACTATGGCTACACCTTC. Its protein is CSVVADTLNYGYTF.

The chain recombines TRBV4-1 with TRBJ1-2, with TRBD1 as a possible D gene (5 bases). Germline-derived CDR1 and CDR2 are MGHRA and YSYEKL. This CDR3 has 19 residues. Trimming stripped 4 bases from V and 1 base from J, with 25 bases between. CDR3 amino acids: CASSPVSGPPSYFNYGYTF. DNA for the CDR3: TGCGCCAGCAGCCCCGTATCAGGGCCCCCTTCCTATTTTAACTATGGCTACACCTTC.

The chain employs TRBV11-2 and TRBJ2-5; 11 bases match TRBD2. V was pared by 2 bases and J by 4 bases, with 0 bases of the junction left unmatched. The CDR3 totals 14 residues. Germline V CDR1 and CDR2: SGHAT, FQNNGV. CDR3 bases: TGTGCCAGCAGCTTACTAGCGGGAGGAGAGACCCAGTACTTC. It is translated as CASSLLAGGETQYF.

J is TRBJ1-2 and V is TRBV18, with 8 positions matching TRBD1. CDR1 KGHSH and CDR2 LQKENI come from the germline V gene. The junction had 4 bases not matched to a gene; V was cut back by 2 bases and J by 2 bases. The CDR3 spans 15 residues. CDR3 region: CASSPTGGGNYGYTF. DNA of the CDR3: TGTGCCAGCTCACCAACAGGGGGAGGGAACTATGGCTACACCTTC. Full variable domain (rest looked up from reference TRBV18 and TRBJ1-2): NAGVMQNPRHLVRRRGQEARLRCSPMKGHSHVYWYRQLPEEGLKFMVYLQKENIIDESGMPKERFSAEFPKEGPSILRIQQVVRGDSAAYFCASSPTGGGNYGYTFGSGTRLTVV.

The V gene is TRBV9, the J gene TRBJ1-1; 10 bases agree with TRBD1. Trimming at V came to 0 bases and at J to 2 bases, leaving 4 bases not matched to a gene. CDR1 SGDLS and CDR2 YYNGEE come from the germline V gene. The CDR3 covers 16 residues. CDR3 sequence: CASSVADRGPNTEAFF. CDR3 nucleotide sequence: TGTGCCAGCAGCGTAGCAGACAGGGGGCCAAACACTGAAGCTTTCTTT. Together with reference TRBV9 and TRBJ1-1, the CDR3 gives the full variable domain: DSGVTQTPKHLITATGQRVTLRCSPRSGDLSVYWYQQSLDQGLQFLIQYYNGEERAKGNILERFSAQQFPDLHSELNLSSLELGDSALYFCASSVADRGPNTEAFFGQGTRLTVV.

Written as DNA, the CDR3 is TGTGCCAGCAGGTTACCAAACCGAGATGGCTACACCTTC. Translation: CASRLPNRDGYTF. The V and J genes are TRBV11-2 and TRBJ1-2; D is uncertain. Per the germline V gene, CDR1 is SGHAT and CDR2 is FQNNGV. The CDR3 is 13 residues long. V lost 6 bases and J 6 bases, leaving 14 bases between the germline ends.

This clone was observed a handful of times. J is TRBJ2-3 and V is TRBV13; TRBD2 agrees at 7 bases. CDR3 length: 14 residues. The V gene's germline CDR1 is PRHDT and CDR2 FYEKMQ (reference sequence). V lost 5 bases, J lost 2 bases, and 4 bases stayed unmatched. The CDR3 loop reads CASSPLAVTDTQYF. The CDR3 nucleotides are TGTGCCAGCAGCCCGCTAGCGGTCACAGATACGCAGTATTTT.

CDR3 in DNA: TGTGCCAGCTCACCGCCCGCCGGGACAGGGGGCCATCAGCCCCAGCATTTT. Translating gives CASSPPAGTGGHQPQHF. V is TRBV18 and J is TRBJ1-5; TRBD1 matches at 12 bases. There are 17 residues in the CDR3. Trimming at V came to 3 bases and at J to 5 bases, leaving 8 bases not matched to a gene. Per the germline V gene, CDR1 is KGHSH and CDR2 is LQKENI.

This clone was detected only a few times. The chain links TRBV5-8 to TRBJ2-5, with a tentative D call TRBD1 (5 bases). The CDR3 spans 13 residues. V was shortened by 1 base and J by 4 bases, with 8 bases between the two germline ends. Per germline, CDR1 SGHTS and CDR2 YDEGEE. The CDR3 is CASSLQGSETQYF. The CDR3 DNA reads TGTGCCAGCAGCTTGCAGGGTTCAGAGACCCAGTACTTC.

This clone was seen only a few times. The rearrangement links TRBV5-1 to TRBJ1-6; 7 bases agree with TRBD1. The CDR3 extends over 15 amino acids. From germline, CDR1 is SGHRS and CDR2 YFSETQ. V shed 7 bases, J shed 7 bases, and the junction held 11 bases outside the gene matches. CDR3 DNA sequence: TGCGCCAGCCGAACCCAGGGGGTTGGAAATTCACCCCTCCACTTT. It specifies CASRTQGVGNSPLHF.

The chain links TRBV2 to TRBJ1-2, with a weak D call TRBD1 (5 bases). CDR1 and CDR2 (germline): SNHLY, FYNNEI. V was pared by 4 bases and J by 5 bases, with 14 bases between. There are 14 residues in the CDR3. In DNA, the CDR3 is TGTGCCAGCAGTGCGGGGGTTCTTGAGTATGGCTACACCTTC. The encoded protein is CASSAGVLEYGYTF. Full variable domain (outside the CDR3, taken from reference TRBV2 and TRBJ1-2): EPEVTQTPSHQVTQMGQEVILRCVPISNHLYFYWYRQILGQKVEFLVSFYNNEISEKSEIFDDQFSVERPDGSNFTLKIRSTKLEDSAMYFCASSAGVLEYGYTFGSGTRLTVV.

The V call is TRBV5-5, the J call TRBJ2-2; perhaps TRBD2 as D (6 bases). V was shortened by 3 bases and J by 5 bases, with 14 bases between the two germline ends. Germline V gene sequence: CDR1 SGHKS, CDR2 YYEKEE (reference sequence). This CDR3 has 15 residues. CDR3 sequence: CASSSDGGGTGELFF. The DNA of the CDR3 is TGTGCCAGCAGCTCGGATGGGGGAGGTACCGGGGAGCTGTTTTTT. Supplemented by reference TRBV5-5 and TRBJ2-2, the full variable domain reads DAGVTQSPTHLIKTRGQQVTLRCSPISGHKSVSWYQQVLGQGPQFIFQYYEKEERGRGNFPDRFSARQFPNYSSELNVNALLLGDSALYLCASSSDGGGTGELFFGEGSRLTVL.

This chain links TRBV24-1 with TRBJ2-5; weak D call: TRBD1 (5 bases). Trimming took off 1 base at V and 3 bases at J, with 11 bases between the two ends. In germline, CDR1 is KGHDR, CDR2 SFDVKD. CDR3 length equals 15 residues. This CDR3 is CATSDLRGREETQYF. CDR3 bases: TGTGCCACCAGTGATTTAAGGGGAAGGGAAGAGACCCAGTACTTC.